In this sample, the clone carrying this T cell receptor (beta chain) turned up a few times. The antigen remains undetermined. This specimen comes from a study of T-cell reconstitution after alpha-beta-depleted transplantation in children. As it was prepared, the TCRbeta library received unique molecular identifiers. TCRdb redid the calling of the PCR reads with MiXCR, one entry per CDR3 protein. This sample has some 840,000 distinct CDR3 sequences, with around 15% found just once. The CDR3 is 17 residues long. V lost 4 bases and J 2 bases, leaving 17 bases between the germline ends. Germline V gene lookup returns CDR1 MGHRA and CDR2 YSYEKL. Study-level points and caveats: Diversity and T-cell counts at one year after transplant derived mostly from new T cells. Some patients owed their high day-60 TCRbeta diversity to surviving recipient T cells and thymic progenitors. Several hundred graft clones that had expanded were reportedly the source of alpha-beta T cells about two months after transplant.

The genes are TRBV4-1 and TRBJ2-2; D is undetermined. This specimen was PBMCs, mostly from graft donor cells, taken 360 days after TCRalphabeta/CD19-depleted stem cell transplant. This TCR derives from a male patient younger than 18 who had a stem cell transplant for acute lymphoblastic leukemia, so the T cells may come from the graft donor. The CDR3, as DNA: TGCGCCAGCAGCCGCCTAATCAGATCGACCAACACCGGGGAGCTGTTTTTT. It translates to CASSRLIRSTNTGELFF.